The source of this T cell receptor beta chain is a study of blood T cell repertoires in COVID-19. As for the study in general: Samples taken during acute and convalescent COVID-19 were collected in the United States, Italy and Spain. T cells, B-cell-depleted T cells, or PBMCs supplied cDNA or gDNA.

This clone was observed a single time. The V segment lost 3 bases and the J segment 2 bases; nucleotides outside the gene matches: 6. The CDR3 runs 15 residues. Germline V CDR1 and CDR2: SQVTM, ANQGSEA. The Seattle patients joined while their infection was active and were tracked longitudinally afterward. Original methodology: Amplification of reference gene primers was used by the study to estimate nucleated cell counts. The repertoire was sequenced with immunoSEQ multiplex PCR; TCRdb's copy has only in-frame clones and lacks some. Clonal size and the V and J genes are those of that table, whereas D and trimming came from the DNA. Altogether some 160,000 clones are present, approximately 84% being singletons, with the ten largest covering roughly 2.7%.

The source of this sequence is a woman older than 75 with COVID-19, enrolled during active disease. The J gene is TRBJ2-3, the V gene TRBV29-1; 9 positions match TRBD2. Sequences were obtained from peripheral blood. The CDR3 DNA follows: TGCAGCGTTGATTTGCTAGCGGGATACACAGATACGCAGTATTTT. Amino acid sequence: CSVDLLAGYTDTQYF.